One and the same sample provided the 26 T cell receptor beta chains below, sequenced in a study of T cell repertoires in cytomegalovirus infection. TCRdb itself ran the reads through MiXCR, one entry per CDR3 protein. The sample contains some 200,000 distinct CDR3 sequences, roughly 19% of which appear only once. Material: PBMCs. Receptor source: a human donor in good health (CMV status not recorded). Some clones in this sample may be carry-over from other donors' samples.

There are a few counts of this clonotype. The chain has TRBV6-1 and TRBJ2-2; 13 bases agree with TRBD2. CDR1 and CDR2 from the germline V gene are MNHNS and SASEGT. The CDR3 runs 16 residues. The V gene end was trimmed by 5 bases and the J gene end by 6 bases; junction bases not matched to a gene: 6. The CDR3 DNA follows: TGTGCCAGCAGTTATTTGACTAGCGGGAGGCCCGGGGAGCTGTTTTTT. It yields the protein CASSYLTSGRPGELFF.

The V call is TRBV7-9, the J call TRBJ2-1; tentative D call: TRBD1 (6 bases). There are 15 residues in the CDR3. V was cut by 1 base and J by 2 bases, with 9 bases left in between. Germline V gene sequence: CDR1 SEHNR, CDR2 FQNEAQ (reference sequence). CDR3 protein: CASSLGGQPYNEQFF. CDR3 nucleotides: TGTGCCAGCAGCTTAGGCGGACAGCCCTACAATGAGCAGTTCTTC.

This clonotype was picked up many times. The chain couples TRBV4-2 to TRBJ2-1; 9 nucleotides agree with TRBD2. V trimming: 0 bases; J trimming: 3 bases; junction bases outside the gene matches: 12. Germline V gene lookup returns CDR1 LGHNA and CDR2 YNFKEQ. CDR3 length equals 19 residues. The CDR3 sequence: CASSQDALAGRADYNEQFF. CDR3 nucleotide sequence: TGTGCCAGCAGCCAAGATGCCCTAGCGGGAAGGGCAGACTACAATGAGCAGTTCTTC.

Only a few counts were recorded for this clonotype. CDR3 nucleotides: TGTGCCAGCAGTTTCCTTCTCGGGACTAGCGGGAGTGGAGATACGCAGTATTTT. Translating gives CASSFLLGTSGSGDTQYF. This rearrangement joins TRBV28 to TRBJ2-3; 14 bases align to TRBD2. The CDR3 sequence is 18 residues long. Germline V gene lookup returns CDR1 MDHEN and CDR2 SYDVKM. The junction had 10 bases not matched to a gene; V was cut back by 3 bases and J by 5 bases. Full variable domain (missing parts from reference TRBV28 and TRBJ2-3): DVKVTQSSRYLVKRTGEKVFLECVQDMDHENMFWYRQDPGLGLRLIYFSYDVKMKEKGDIPEGYSVSREKKERFSLILESASTNQTSMYLCASSFLLGTSGSGDTQYFGPGTRLTVL.

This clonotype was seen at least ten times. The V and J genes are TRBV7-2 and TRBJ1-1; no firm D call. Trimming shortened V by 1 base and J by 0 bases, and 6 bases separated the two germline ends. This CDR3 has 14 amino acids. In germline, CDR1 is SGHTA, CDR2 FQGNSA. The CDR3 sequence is CASSLVVLNTEAFF. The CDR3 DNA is TGTGCCAGCAGCTTAGTGGTCCTGAACACTGAAGCTTTCTTT.

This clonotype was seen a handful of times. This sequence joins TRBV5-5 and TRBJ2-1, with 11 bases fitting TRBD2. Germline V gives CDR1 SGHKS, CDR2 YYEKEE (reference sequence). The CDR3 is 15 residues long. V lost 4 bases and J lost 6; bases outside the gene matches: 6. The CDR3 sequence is CASSPLAGEFNEQFF. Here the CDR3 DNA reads TGTGCCAGCAGCCCACTAGCGGGGGAGTTCAATGAGCAGTTCTTC.

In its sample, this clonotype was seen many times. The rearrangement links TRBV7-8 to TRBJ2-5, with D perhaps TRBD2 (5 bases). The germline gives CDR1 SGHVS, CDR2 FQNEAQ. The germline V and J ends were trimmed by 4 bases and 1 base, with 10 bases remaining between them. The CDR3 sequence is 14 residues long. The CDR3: CASSSRTSQETQYF. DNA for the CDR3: TGTGCCAGCAGCTCTCGGACTTCCCAAGAGACCCAGTACTTC. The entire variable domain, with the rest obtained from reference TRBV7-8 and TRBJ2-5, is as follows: GAGVSQSPRYKVAKRGQDVALRCDPISGHVSLFWYQQALGQGPEFLTYFQNEAQLDKSGLPSDRFFAERPEGSVSTLKIQRTQQEDSAVYLCASSSRTSQETQYFGPGTRLLVL.

The CDR3: CASSLTSGRHNEQFF. CDR3 DNA sequence: TGTGCCAGCAGCCTTACTAGCGGGAGGCACAATGAGCAGTTCTTC. This chain uses TRBV7-2 with TRBJ2-1; 12 bases map to TRBD2. J was trimmed by 5 bases and V by 5 bases; bases with no gene match: 4. CDR1 is SGHTA and CDR2 is FQGNSA in the germline V gene. This CDR3 has 15 amino acids.

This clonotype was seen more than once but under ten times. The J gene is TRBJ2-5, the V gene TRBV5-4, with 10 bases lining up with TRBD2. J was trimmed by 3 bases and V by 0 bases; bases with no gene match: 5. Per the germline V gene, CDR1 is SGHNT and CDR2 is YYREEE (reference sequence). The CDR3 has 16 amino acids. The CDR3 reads CASSLGAGGGKETQYF. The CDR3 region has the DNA TGTGCCAGCAGCTTGGGAGCGGGAGGGGGAAAAGAGACCCAGTACTTC.

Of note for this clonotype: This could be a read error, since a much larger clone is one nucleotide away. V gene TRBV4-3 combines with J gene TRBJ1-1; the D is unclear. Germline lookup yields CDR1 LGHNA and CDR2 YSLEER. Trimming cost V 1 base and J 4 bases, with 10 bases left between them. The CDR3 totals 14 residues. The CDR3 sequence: CASSQVGMSTEAFF. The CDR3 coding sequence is TGCGCCAGCAGCCAAGTCGGGATGAGCACTGAAGCTTTCTTT.

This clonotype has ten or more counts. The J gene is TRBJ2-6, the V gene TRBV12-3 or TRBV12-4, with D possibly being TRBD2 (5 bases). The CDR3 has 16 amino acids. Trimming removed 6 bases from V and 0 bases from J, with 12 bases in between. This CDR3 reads CASRNRGDSGANVLTF. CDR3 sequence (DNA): TGTGCCAGCAGAAACCGGGGAGACTCTGGGGCCAACGTCCTGACTTTC.

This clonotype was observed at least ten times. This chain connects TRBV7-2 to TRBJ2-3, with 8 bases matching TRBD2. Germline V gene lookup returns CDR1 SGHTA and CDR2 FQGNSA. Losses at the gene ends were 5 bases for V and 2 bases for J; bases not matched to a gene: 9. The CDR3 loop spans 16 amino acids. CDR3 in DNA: TGTGCCAGCAGCGTTACCGGGACTAGTTCCACAGATACGCAGTATTTT. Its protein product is CASSVTGTSSTDTQYF.

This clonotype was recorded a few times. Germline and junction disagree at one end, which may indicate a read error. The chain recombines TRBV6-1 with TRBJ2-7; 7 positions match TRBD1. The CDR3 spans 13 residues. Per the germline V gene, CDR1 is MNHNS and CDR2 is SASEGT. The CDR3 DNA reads TGTGCCAGCGGTGACAGGGTGGGTTACGAGCAGTACTTC. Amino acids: CASGDRVGYEQYF.

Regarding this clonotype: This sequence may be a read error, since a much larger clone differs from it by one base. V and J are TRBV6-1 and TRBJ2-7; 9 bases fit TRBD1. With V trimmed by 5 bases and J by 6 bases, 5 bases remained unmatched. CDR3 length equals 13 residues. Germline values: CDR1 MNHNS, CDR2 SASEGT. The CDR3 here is CASSRDREIEQYF. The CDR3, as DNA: TGTGCCAGCAGTCGGGACAGGGAAATCGAGCAGTACTTC.

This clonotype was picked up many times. The CDR3 region is CASSFVVTEGYTF. In DNA form, the CDR3 reads TGTGCCAGCAGTTTTGTAGTAACAGAGGGCTACACCTTC. The chain carries TRBV12-3 or TRBV12-4 and TRBJ1-2; D not certain. This CDR3 has 13 amino acids. The V end lost 3 bases, the J end lost 8 bases, and 13 bases lay between the germline ends.

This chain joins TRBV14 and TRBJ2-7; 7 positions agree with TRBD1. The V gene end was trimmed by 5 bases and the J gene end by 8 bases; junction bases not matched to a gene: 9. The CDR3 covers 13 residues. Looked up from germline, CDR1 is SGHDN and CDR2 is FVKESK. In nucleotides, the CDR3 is TGTGCCAGCAGCACCCTCGGGACAGTGCAGCAGTACTTC. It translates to CASSTLGTVQQYF. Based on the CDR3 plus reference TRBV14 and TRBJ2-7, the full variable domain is EAGVTQFPSHSVIEKGQTVTLRCDPISGHDNLYWYRRVMGKEIKFLLHFVKESKQDESGMPNNRFLAERTGGTYSTLKVQPAELEDSGVYFCASSTLGTVQQYFGPGTRLTVT.

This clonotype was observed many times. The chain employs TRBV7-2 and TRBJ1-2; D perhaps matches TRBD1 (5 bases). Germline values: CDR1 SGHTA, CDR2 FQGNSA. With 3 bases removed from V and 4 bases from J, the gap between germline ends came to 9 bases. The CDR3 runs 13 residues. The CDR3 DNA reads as TGTGCCAGCAGCTTTCAGGGAGCCTATGGCTACACCTTC. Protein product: CASSFQGAYGYTF.

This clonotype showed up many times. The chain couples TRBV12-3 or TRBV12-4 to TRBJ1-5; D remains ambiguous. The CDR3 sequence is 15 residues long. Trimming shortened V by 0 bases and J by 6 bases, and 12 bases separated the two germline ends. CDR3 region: CASSLALGSGQPQHF. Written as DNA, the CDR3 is TGTGCCAGCAGTTTAGCGCTTGGGTCGGGTCAGCCCCAGCATTTT.

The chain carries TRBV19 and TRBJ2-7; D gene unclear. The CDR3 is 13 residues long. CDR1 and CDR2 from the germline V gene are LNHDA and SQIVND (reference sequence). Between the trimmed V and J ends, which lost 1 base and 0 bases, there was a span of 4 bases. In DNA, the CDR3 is TGTGCCAGTAGTATAGGGTTCTCCTACGAGCAGTACTTC. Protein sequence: CASSIGFSYEQYF.

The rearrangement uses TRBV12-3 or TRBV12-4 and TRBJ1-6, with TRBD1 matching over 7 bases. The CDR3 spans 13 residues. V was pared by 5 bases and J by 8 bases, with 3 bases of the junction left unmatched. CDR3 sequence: CASSRQGDSPLHF. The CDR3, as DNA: TGTGCCAGCAGTCGACAGGGAGATTCACCCCTCCACTTT.

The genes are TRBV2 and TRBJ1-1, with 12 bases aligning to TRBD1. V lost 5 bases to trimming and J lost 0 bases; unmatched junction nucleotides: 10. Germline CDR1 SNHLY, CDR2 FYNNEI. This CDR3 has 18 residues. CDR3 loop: CASSTFGTGGRVNTEAFF. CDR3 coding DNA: TGTGCCAGCAGTACCTTTGGGACAGGGGGCCGCGTGAACACTGAAGCTTTCTTT.

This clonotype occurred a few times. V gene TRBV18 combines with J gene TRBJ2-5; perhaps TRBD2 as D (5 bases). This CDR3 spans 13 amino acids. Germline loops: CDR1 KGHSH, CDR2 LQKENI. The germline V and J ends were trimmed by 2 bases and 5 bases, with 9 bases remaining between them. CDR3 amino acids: CASSPGSDETQYF. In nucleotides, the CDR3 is TGTGCCAGCTCACCAGGGAGCGATGAGACCCAGTACTTC.

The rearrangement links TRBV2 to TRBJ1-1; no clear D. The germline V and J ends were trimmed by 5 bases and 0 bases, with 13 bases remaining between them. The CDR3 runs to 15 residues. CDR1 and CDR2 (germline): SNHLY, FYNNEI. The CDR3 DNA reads TGTGCCAGCAGTCTCAGAGGGAACATGAACACTGAAGCTTTCTTT. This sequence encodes CASSLRGNMNTEAFF. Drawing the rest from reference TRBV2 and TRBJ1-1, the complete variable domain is EPEVTQTPSHQVTQMGQEVILRCVPISNHLYFYWYRQILGQKVEFLVSFYNNEISEKSEIFDDQFSVERPDGSNFTLKIRSTKLEDSAMYFCASSLRGNMNTEAFFGQGTRLTVV.

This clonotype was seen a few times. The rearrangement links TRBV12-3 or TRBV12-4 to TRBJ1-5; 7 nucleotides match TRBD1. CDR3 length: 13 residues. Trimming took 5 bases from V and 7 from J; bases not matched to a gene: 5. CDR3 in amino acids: CASSPRQGQPQHF. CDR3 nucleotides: TGTGCCAGCAGTCCACGACAGGGCCAGCCCCAGCATTTT.

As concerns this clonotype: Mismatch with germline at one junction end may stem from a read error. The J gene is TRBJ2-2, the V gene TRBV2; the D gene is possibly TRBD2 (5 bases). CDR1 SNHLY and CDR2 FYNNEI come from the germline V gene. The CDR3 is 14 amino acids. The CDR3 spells CASLRTTNTGELVF. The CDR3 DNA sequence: TGTGCCAGCCTCAGGACGACGAACACCGGGGAGCTGGTTTTT.

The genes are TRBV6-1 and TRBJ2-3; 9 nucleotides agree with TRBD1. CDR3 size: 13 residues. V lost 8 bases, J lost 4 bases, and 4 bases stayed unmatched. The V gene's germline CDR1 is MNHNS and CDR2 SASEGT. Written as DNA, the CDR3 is TGTGCCAGCTCTGACAGGGGGGCAGATACGCAGTATTTT. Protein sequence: CASSDRGADTQYF.